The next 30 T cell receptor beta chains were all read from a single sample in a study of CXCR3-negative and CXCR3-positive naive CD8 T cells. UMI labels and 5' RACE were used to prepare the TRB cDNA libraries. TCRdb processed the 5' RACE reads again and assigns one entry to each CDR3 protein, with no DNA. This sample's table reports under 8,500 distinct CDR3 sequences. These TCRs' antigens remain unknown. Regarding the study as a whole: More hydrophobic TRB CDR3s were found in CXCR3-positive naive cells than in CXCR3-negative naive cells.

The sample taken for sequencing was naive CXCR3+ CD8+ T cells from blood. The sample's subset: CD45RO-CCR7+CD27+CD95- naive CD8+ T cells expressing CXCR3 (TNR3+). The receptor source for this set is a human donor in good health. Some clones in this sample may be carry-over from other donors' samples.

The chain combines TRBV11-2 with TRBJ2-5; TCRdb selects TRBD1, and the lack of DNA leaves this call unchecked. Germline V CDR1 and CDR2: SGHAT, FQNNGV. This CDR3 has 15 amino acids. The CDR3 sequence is CASSLEYGALETQYF.

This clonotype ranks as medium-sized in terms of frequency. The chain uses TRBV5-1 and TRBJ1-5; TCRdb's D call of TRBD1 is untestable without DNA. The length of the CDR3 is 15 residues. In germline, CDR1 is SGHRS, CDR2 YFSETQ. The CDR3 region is CASSLLSGRNQPQHF.

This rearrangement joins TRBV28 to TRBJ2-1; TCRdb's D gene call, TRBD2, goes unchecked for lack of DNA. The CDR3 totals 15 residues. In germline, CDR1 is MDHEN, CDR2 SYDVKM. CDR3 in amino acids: CASSSGLADYNEQFF.

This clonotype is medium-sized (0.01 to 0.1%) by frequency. CDR3 protein: CASSLTSGTYEQYF. This chain connects TRBV5-1 to TRBJ2-7; no DNA is available, so the TRBD2 call from TCRdb remains unchecked. Germline CDR1 reads SGHRS; CDR2 reads YFSETQ. The CDR3 length is 14 residues.

The CDR3 loop reads CASSLGLNNEQFF. The chain has TRBV7-3 and TRBJ2-1. Germline loops: CDR1 SGHTA, CDR2 FQGTGA. This CDR3 region has 13 residues.

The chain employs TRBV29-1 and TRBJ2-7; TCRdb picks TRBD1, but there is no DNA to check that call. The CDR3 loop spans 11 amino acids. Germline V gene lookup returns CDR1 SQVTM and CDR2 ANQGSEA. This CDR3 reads CSGGTAHEQYF.

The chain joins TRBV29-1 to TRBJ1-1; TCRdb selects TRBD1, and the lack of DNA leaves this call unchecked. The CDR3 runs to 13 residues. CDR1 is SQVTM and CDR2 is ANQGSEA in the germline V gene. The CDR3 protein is CSVAPGDNTEAFF.

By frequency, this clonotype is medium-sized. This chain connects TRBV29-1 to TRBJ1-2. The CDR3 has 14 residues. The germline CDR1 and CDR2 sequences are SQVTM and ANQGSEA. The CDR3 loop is CSVGEGTPDYGYTF.

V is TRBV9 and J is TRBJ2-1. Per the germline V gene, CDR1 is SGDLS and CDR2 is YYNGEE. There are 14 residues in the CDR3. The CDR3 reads CASSVGLPYNEQFF.

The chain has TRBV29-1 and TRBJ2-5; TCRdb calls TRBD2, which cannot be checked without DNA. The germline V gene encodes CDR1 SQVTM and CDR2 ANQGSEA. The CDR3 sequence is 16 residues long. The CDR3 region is CSAGLAGEVDQETQYF.

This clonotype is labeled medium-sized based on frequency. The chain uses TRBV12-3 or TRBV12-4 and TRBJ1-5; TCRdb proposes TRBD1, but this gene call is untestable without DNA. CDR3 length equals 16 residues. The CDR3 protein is CASSSVPTGFDQPQHF.

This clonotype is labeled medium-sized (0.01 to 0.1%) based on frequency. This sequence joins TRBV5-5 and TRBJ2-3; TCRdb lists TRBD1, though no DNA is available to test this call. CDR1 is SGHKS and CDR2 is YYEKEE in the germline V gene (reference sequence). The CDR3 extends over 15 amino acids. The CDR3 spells CASSSPRYGTDTQYF.

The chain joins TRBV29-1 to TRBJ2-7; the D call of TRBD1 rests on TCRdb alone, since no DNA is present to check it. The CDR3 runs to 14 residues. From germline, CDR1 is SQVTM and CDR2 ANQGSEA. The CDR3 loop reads CSVHPGTGGDEQYF.

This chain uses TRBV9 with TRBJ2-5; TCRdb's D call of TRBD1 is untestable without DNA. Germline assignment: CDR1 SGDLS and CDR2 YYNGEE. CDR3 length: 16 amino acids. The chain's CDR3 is CASSVEGATDQETQYF. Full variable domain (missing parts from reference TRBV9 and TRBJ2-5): DSGVTQTPKHLITATGQRVTLRCSPRSGDLSVYWYQQSLDQGLQFLIQYYNGEERAKGNILERFSAQQFPDLHSELNLSSLELGDSALYFCASSVEGATDQETQYFGPGTRLLVL.

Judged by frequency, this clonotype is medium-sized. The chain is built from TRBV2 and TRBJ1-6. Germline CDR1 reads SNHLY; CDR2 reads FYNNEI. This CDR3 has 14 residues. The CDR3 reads CASSDDKANSPLHF.

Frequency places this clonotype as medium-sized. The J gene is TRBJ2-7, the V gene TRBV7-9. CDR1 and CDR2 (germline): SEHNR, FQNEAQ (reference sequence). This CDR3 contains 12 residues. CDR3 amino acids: CASSQGSYEQYF.

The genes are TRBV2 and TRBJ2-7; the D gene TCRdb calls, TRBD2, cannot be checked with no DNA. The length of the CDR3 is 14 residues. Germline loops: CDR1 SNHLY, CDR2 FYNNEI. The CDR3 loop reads CASITGSQGYEQYF.

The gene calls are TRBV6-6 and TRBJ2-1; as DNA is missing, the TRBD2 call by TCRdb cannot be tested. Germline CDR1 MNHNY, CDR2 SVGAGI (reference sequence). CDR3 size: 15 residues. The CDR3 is CASRQGQRPYNEQFF.

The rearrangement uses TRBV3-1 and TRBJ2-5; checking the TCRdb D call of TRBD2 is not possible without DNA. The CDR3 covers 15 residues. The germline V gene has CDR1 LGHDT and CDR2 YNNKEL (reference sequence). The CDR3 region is CASSRRLAGGETQYF.

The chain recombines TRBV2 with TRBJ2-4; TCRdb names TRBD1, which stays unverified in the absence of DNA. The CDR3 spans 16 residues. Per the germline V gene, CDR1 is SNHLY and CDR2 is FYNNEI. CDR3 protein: CASSEASAGDKNIQYF.

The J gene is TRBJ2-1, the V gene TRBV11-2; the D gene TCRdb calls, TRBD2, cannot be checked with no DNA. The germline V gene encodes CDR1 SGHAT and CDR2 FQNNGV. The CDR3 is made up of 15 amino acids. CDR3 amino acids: CASSFFPAVYNEQFF. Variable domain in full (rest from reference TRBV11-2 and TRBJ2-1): EAGVAQSPRYKIIEKRQSVAFWCNPISGHATLYWYQQILGQGPKLLIQFQNNGVVDDSQLPKDRFSAERLKGVDSTLKIQPAKLEDSAVYLCASSFFPAVYNEQFFGPGTRLTVL.

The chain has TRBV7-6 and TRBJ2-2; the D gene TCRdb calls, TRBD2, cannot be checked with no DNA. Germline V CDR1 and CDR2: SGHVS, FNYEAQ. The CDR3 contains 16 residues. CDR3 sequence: CASSLLGLAGDGELFF.

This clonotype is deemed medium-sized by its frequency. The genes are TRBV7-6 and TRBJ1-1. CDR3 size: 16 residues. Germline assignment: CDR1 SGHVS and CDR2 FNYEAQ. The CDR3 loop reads CASSTKTAEPSTEAFF.

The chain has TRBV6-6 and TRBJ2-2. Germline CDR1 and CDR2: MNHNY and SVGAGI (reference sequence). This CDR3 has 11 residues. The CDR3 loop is CASSSTGELFF.

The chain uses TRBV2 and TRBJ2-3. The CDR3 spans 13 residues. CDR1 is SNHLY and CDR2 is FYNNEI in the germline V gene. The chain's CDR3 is CASRSTTQDTQYF. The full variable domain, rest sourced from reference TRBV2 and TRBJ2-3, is EPEVTQTPSHQVTQMGQEVILRCVPISNHLYFYWYRQILGQKVEFLVSFYNNEISEKSEIFDDQFSVERPDGSNFTLKIRSTKLEDSAMYFCASRSTTQDTQYFGPGTRLTVL.

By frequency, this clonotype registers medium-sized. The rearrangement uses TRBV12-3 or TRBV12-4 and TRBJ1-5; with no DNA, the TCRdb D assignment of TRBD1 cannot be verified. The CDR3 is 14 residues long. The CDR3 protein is CASSRDRVVQPQHF.

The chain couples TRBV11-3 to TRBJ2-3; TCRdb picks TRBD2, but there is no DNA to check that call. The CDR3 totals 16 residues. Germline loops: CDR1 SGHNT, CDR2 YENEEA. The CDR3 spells CASSTLTSLGTDTQYF.

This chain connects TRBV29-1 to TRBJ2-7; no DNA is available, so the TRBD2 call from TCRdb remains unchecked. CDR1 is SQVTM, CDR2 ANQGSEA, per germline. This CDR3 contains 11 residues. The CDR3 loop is CSGGGAYEQYF.

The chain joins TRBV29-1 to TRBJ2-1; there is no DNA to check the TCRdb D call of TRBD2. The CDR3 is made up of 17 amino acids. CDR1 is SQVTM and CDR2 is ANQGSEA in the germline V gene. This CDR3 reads CSVEDPGEFFDYNEQFF.

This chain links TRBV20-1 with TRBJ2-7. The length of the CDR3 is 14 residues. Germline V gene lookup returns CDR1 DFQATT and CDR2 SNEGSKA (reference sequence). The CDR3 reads CSARDSSWAYEQYF.